These 9 T cell receptor beta chains share one sample of origin, sequenced in a study of T cell responses to AZD1222 COVID-19 vaccine. Sequenced by immunoSEQ multiplex PCR; TCRdb stores in-frame clones only, minus some. This sample yields under 200,000 clones, of which 88% are seen a single time; roughly 27% belongs to the top ten. Here the sequenced sample was peripheral blood, taken 28 days after the second AZD1222 dose. These receptors were taken from an adult who received the AZD1222 COVID-19 vaccine.

This chain uses TRBV24-1 with TRBJ2-3; 12 bases line up with TRBD2. This CDR3 is built from 19 residues. J gave up 0 bases and V 4 bases, and 10 bases lay outside the gene matches. Germline loops: CDR1 KGHDR, CDR2 SFDVKD. CDR3 nucleotide sequence: TGTGCCACCAGTGAAGGACTAGCGGGACTCCCCCGCAGCACAGATACGCAGTATTTT. It yields the protein CATSEGLAGLPRSTDTQYF.

This clone appeared once. The V gene is TRBV7-2, the J gene TRBJ1-2; D unclear. CDR1 and CDR2 (germline): SGHTA, FQGNSA. The CDR3 covers 12 residues. V gave up 8 bases and J gave up 1 base, with 8 bases separating them. Here the CDR3 reads CASQVINYGYTF. In nucleotides, the CDR3 is TGTGCCAGCCAGGTGATTAACTATGGCTACACCTTC.

V gene TRBV6-2 or TRBV6-3 combines with J gene TRBJ2-3; 11 bases match TRBD2. CDR3 length: 20 residues. The germline V gene encodes CDR1 MNHEY and CDR2 SVGEGT. V gave up 0 bases and J gave up 0 bases; unmatched junction bases: 11. The CDR3 loop is CASSYSPWTSGRASTDTQYF. The CDR3 region has the DNA TGTGCCAGCAGTTACTCCCCCTGGACTAGCGGGCGTGCTAGCACAGATACGCAGTATTTT.

The rearrangement joins TRBV19 to TRBJ1-5; D is ambiguous. The CDR3 has 14 residues. Germline loops: CDR1 LNHDA, CDR2 SQIVND (reference sequence). The V end lost 3 bases, the J end lost 7 bases, and 13 bases lay between the germline ends. The CDR3 DNA reads as TGTGCCAGTAGTATGTCGGGGAGATGGCAGCCCCAGCATTTT. Its protein product is CASSMSGRWQPQHF. Supplemented by reference TRBV19 and TRBJ1-5, the full variable domain reads DGGITQSPKYLFRKEGQNVTLSCEQNLNHDAMYWYRQDPGQGLRLIYYSQIVNDFQKGDIAEGYSVSREKKESFPLTVTSAQKNPTAFYLCASSMSGRWQPQHFGDGTRLSIL.

The gene calls are TRBV7-2 and TRBJ2-5; a possible D gene is TRBD2 (5 bases). Trimming took 3 bases from V and 0 from J, leaving 11 bases between them. From germline, CDR1 is SGHTA and CDR2 FQGNSA. The CDR3 extends over 15 amino acids. The CDR3 is CASSLAFGNQETQYF. The CDR3 DNA sequence: TGTGCCAGCAGCTTGGCCTTCGGGAACCAAGAGACCCAGTACTTC.

The chain uses TRBV7-9 and TRBJ1-5; D is undetermined. The CDR3 runs to 14 residues. The germline V and J ends were trimmed by 3 bases and 0 bases, with 6 bases remaining between them. Germline V CDR1 and CDR2: SEHNR, FQNEAQ (reference sequence). The CDR3 bases are TGTGCCAGCAGCTTGACATATAGCAATCAGCCCCAGCATTTT. Its translation is CASSLTYSNQPQHF.

The chain is built from TRBV3-1 (or the pseudogene TRBV3-2) and TRBJ1-2, with unresolved D. Germline CDR1 reads LGHDT; CDR2 reads YNNKEL (reference sequence). This CDR3 spans 15 amino acids. The V and J ends lost 1 base and 0 bases respectively, with 9 bases between them. CDR3 coding DNA: TGTGCCAGCAGCCAAGCACAGCGGACTAACTATGGCTACACCTTC. This codes for CASSQAQRTNYGYTF.

This clone was observed once. This rearrangement joins TRBV25-1 to TRBJ2-1, with 9 bases that match TRBD1. The germline V gene has CDR1 MGHDK and CDR2 SYGVNS. This CDR3 spans 12 amino acids. With 2 bases clipped from V and 14 bases from J, the junction kept 4 bases outside the gene matches. As DNA, the CDR3 is TGTGCCAGCAGTGAACCGGGACAGGGAAAGTTCTTC. Encoded protein: CASSEPGQGKFF.

CDR3 loop: CASSPGQGTGNYEQYF. The CDR3 DNA reads TGTGCCAGCAGCCCCGGACAGGGGACGGGGAACTACGAGCAGTACTTC. V is TRBV7-2 and J is TRBJ2-7; 9 bases fit TRBD1. V lost 5 bases, J lost 3 bases, and 11 bases stayed unmatched. The CDR3 covers 16 residues. Germline CDR1 reads SGHTA; CDR2 reads FQGNSA.